This T cell receptor beta chain derives from a study of blood T cell repertoires in COVID-19. Study-wide background: Acute-phase and convalescent COVID-19 samples originated in the United States, Italy and Spain. The cDNA or gDNA used as material had been derived from T cells, B-cell-depleted T cells, or PBMCs.

In the original analysis: Cell counts per sample came from amplifying reference gene primers. The protocol was immunoSEQ multiplex PCR, while the TCRdb copy is restricted to in-frame clones and leaves out a portion. The DNA was the basis for D and trimming; V, J and clone size are from that table. The table has some 200,000 clones, approximately 90% seen once. This TCR was sampled from a man aged 55 to 70 with active or convalescent COVID-19. Sequencing used peripheral blood.

The CDR3 bases are TGTGCCAGTGGCACTAGCGGGGGCACAGATACGCAGTATTTT. Encoded protein: CASGTSGGTDTQYF. This chain uses TRBV19 with TRBJ2-3; 10 bases align to TRBD2. CDR3 length: 14 residues. Germline values: CDR1 LNHDA, CDR2 SQIVND (reference sequence). V shed 8 bases and J 1 base; nucleotides not matched to a gene: 3.